The present T cell receptor (beta chain) was sequenced within a study of T cells after yellow fever vaccination. There are many counts of this clonotype. Its antigen is not known. TCRdb re-called the 5' RACE reads with MiXCR, one entry per CDR3 protein. The sample carries some 120,000 distinct CDR3 sequences, roughly 8.2% recorded once. V shed 5 bases, J shed 4 bases, and the junction held 10 bases outside the gene matches. The CDR3 runs 15 residues. Per the germline V gene, CDR1 is DFQATT and CDR2 is SNEGSKA (reference sequence). Study-level findings and limits: Reappearance after the booster was seen for most primary-vaccination clones, at 95% to 96% CD4 and less than 90% CD8.

The material was CD8+ T cells sorted from PBMCs, obtained on the day of the yellow fever booster vaccination. The sequence derives from a man aged 18 to 29 who received the YFV17D yellow fever vaccine. V is TRBV20-1 and J is TRBJ1-2; 10 bases map to TRBD1. This CDR3 is CSAPSGTGDGYGYTF. CDR3 nucleotide sequence: TGCAGTGCTCCGTCAGGGACAGGGGACGGCTATGGCTACACCTTC.